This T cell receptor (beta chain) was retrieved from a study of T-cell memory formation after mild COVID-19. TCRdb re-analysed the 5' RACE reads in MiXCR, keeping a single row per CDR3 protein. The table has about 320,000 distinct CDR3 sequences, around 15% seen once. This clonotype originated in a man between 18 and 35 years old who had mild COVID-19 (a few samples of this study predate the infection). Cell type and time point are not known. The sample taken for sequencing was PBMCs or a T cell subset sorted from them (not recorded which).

The CDR3 bases are TGTGCCAGCAGTTACCTTTGGGGTCCGGGCGATTCACCCCTCCACTTT. It is translated as CASSYLWGPGDSPLHF. The genes are TRBV6-5 and TRBJ1-6; no clear D gene. Looked up from germline, CDR1 is MNHEY and CDR2 is SVGAGI. This CDR3 spans 16 amino acids. V lost 2 bases, J lost 8 bases, and 16 bases lay in between.